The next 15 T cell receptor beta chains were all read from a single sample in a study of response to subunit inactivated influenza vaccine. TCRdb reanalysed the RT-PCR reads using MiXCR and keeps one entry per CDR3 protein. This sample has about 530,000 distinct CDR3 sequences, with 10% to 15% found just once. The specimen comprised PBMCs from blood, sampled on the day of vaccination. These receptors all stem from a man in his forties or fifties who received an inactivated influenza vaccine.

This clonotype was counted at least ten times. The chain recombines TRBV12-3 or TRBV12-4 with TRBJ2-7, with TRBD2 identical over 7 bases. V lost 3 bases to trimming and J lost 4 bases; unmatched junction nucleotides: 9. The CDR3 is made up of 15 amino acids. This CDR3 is CASSFSAGASYEQYF. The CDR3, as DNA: TGTGCCAGCAGTTTTTCTGCGGGAGCTTCGTACGAGCAGTACTTC.

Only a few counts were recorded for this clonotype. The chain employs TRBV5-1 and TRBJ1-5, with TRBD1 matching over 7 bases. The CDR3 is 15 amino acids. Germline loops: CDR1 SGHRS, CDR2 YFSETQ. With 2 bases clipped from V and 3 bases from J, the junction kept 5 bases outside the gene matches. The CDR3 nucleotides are TGCGCCAGCAGCTTCACGACAGGGCCCAATCAGCCCCAGCATTTT. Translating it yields CASSFTTGPNQPQHF.

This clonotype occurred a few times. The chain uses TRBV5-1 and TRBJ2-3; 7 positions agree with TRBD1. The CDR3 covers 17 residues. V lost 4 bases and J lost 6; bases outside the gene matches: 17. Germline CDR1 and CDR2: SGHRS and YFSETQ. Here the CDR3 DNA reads TGCGCCAGCAGCAACCAACCGACAGGGAGTGGGTCGGATACGCAGTATTTT. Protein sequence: CASSNQPTGSGSDTQYF.

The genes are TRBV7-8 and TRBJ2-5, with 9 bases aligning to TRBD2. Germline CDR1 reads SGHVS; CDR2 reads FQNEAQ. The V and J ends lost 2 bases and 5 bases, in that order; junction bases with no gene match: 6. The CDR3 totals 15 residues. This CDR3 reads CASSLQAGGRETQYF. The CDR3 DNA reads TGTGCCAGCAGCTTACAGGCGGGAGGGCGGGAGACCCAGTACTTC.

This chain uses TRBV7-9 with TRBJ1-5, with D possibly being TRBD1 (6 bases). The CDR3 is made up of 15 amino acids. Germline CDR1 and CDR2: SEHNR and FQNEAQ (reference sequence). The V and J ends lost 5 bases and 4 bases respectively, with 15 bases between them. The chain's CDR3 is CASSAAGGANQPQHF. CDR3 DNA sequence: TGTGCCAGCAGCGCGGCCGGGGGGGCGAATCAGCCCCAGCATTTT.

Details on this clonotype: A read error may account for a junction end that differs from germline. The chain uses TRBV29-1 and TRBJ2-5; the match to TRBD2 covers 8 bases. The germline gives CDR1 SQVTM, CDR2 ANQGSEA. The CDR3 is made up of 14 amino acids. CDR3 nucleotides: TGCAGCGTTGAAGCCGCGGGAGGCGGGGAGACCGAGTACTTC. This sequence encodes CSVEAAGGGETEYF.

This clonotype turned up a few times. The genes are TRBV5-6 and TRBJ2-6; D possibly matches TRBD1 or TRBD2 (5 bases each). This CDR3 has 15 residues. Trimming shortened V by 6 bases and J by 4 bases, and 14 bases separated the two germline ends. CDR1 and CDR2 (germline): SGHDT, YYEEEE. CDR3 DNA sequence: TGTGCCAGCACCACTTCGGGGACCGGGGCCAACGTCCTGACTTTC. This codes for CASTTSGTGANVLTF.

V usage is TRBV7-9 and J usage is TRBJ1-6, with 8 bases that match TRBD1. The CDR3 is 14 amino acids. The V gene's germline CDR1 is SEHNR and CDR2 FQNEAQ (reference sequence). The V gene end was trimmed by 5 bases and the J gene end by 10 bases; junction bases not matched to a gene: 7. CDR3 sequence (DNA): TGTGCCAGCAGCCAGGGGGCAAGGGAATCACCCCTCCACTTT. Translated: CASSQGARESPLHF.

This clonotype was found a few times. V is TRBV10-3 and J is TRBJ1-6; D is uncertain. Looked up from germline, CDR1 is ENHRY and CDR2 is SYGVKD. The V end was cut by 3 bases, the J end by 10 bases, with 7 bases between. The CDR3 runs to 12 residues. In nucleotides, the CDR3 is TGTGCCATCAGTGACCCCGGCTCACCCCTCCACTTT. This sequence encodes CAISDPGSPLHF.

The CDR3 bases are TGCGCCAGCAGCTCCAACGTCAGGGGGCAGGAAACCCTATTGCGTGAGCAGTTCTTC. Residues: CASSSNVRGQETLLREQFF. The V and J genes are TRBV5-1 and TRBJ2-1, with 8 bases that match TRBD1. CDR1 and CDR2 from the germline V gene are SGHRS and YFSETQ. This CDR3 region has 19 residues. The trim removed 3 bases at V and 9 bases at J, leaving 23 bases unmatched.

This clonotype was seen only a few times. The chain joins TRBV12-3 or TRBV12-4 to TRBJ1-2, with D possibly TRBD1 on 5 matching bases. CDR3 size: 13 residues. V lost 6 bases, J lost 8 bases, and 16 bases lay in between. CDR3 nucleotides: TGTGCCAGCAGCCCCGGGACCCATGGAGGCTACACCTTC. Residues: CASSPGTHGGYTF.

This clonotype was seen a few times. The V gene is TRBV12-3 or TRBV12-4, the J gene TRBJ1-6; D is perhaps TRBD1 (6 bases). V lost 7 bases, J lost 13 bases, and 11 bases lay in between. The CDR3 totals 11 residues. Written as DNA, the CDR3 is TGTGCCAGCAATCTAGGGGGGCCCCTCCACTTT. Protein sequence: CASNLGGPLHF.

The CDR3 nucleotides read TGTGCCAGCAGTCCCACAGGGGCCACCTACAATGAGCAGTTCTTC. This encodes CASSPTGATYNEQFF. The chain has TRBV12-3 or TRBV12-4 and TRBJ2-1, with TRBD1 identical over 7 bases. The V segment lost 5 bases and the J segment 2 bases; nucleotides outside the gene matches: 6. There are 15 residues in the CDR3.

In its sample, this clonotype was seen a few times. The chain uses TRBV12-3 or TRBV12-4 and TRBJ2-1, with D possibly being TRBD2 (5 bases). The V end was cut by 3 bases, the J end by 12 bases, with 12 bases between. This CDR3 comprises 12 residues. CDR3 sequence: CASSFPEARQFF. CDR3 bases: TGTGCCAGCAGTTTCCCGGAGGCTAGGCAGTTCTTC.

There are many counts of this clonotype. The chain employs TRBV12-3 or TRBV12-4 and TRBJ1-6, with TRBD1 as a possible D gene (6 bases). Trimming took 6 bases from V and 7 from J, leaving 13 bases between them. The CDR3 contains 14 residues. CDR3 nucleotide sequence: TGTGCCAGCAGCTCCGCGAGGGGGAATTCACCCCTCCACTTT. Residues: CASSSARGNSPLHF.